This TCR beta chain was identified in a study of T cell responses to AZD1222 COVID-19 vaccine (dated by TCRdb to the early 2020s). Context from the whole study: AZD1222 recipients whose second dose came at about 4 weeks and those whose second dose came at about 12 weeks were combined into one group, since spike-specific TCR depth and breadth did not differ between the two schedules. TCR sequencing was performed for 230 to 250 trial participants, of whom roughly 200 were given two doses of AZD1222 and around 25 were given two doses of MenACWY control vaccine. Enrollment into the trials was organized by age into subgroups of 18-55, 56-69 and 70-plus years, and those subgroups contained roughly 140, 27 and 60 TCR-sequenced participants, respectively.

As concerns this clone: Its specific antigen is unknown. No much larger clone is present one base from it, and per-base qualities are unavailable.

The investigation overall reported the following: Conclusions about previously exposed vaccinees were limited because only a handful of AZD1222 recipients were SARS-CoV-2 seropositive at baseline. The whole spike protein was spanned by vaccine-associated CD4 TCRs, and dominant responses were seen in regions 160-218 and 743-854. The 56-69-year group was small, and its depth increase did not reach significance, likely because of low power. Reportedly, close to half of the unique spike-specific TCRs recognized epitopes lying outside the regions that are mutated in the B.1.351 and B.1.1.7 variants. Because no samples from the day 14 peak response were available, repertoires could be characterized only after the peak T cell response. Participants were mostly white British, with more females than males. The authors suggested clonal diversity may have been underestimated. A significant rise in spike-specific TCR breadth and depth was observed after two AZD1222 doses relative to day 0 and relative to MenACWY recipients.

Sample time point, as interpreted from the label and publication: baseline before first vaccination. Vaccinee samples came from UK trials COV001 and COV002, including a single-blind randomized controlled phase 2/3 trial of AZD1222 (ChAdOx1 nCoV-19) in healthy adults. For TCRbeta chain sequencing, PBMC samples were collected from trial participants at day 0 and at day 28 after the second dose. The CDR3 regions of human TCRbeta chains were analyzed by immunosequencing. Per the source publication's procedure: TCRs in the repertoires were matched against a reference library of SARS-CoV-2-specific TCRs that had been generated with the MIRA antigen-specificity platform. Breadth was defined as the fraction of unique TCRs that were SARS-CoV-2-associated, and depth was defined as the fraction of total T cells that were SARS-CoV-2-associated. Using the MIRA data, each spike-specific TCR was mapped to the spike region that the TCR reacts to and placed in a CD4 or CD8 class. Log10-transformed breadth and depth values were compared by one-way ANOVA with Sidak's multiple comparisons tests. As stored in TCRdb, this immuneACCESS dataset retains in-frame rearrangements with V and J assigned. A fraction of the clones does not appear; measured against another copy, unresolved V genes explain less than half of the discrepancy, and the remainder lacks a known reason. That table supplies the V and J calls and clone size; D and trimming were determined from the DNA. This sample holds over 110,000 clones; roughly 92% were observed only once. 1.7% of the sample belongs to the ten largest clones.

The CDR1 and CDR2 encoded by the germline V gene (reference sequence) are GTSNPN and SVGIG. Inclusive of the bounding cysteine and phenylalanine, the CDR3 is 13 residues long. CDR3 DNA only is kept here, 39 bases in frame from base 1. V and J lose 2 bases and 9 bases, and a span of 11 bases separates them. The receptor's source is an adult in good health. Sample: peripheral blood, taken on day 0 of AZD1222 vaccination. This chain joins TRBV30 to TRBJ1-6; TRBD1 might be the D gene, on 5 matching bases. The CDR3 reads as follows: CAWSLGVRSPLHF. The DNA sequence is given as TGTGCCTGGAGTCTGGGGGTGCGTTCACCCCTCCACTTT.